The present TCR beta chain was sequenced within a study of CD8+ T cells in alopecia areata. This clone appeared many times. V was pared by 5 bases and J by 7 bases, with 7 bases of the junction left unmatched. Germline CDR1 SGHAT, CDR2 FQNNGV. The CDR3 covers 13 residues. Extraction of RNA preceded its reverse transcription into cDNA, which served as the sequencing template. Using immunoSEQ multiplex PCR, the repertoire was profiled, and TCRdb retains in-frame clones only, with some absent. Of some 240,000 clones listed, roughly 56% are singletons. The treatment denotes: oral pan-JAK inhibitor, 5-10 mg twice daily.

This clonotype was sampled from a human donor with alopecia areata. The input for sequencing was CD4+ T cells sorted from blood, taken at week 4, from a patient treated with tofacitinib. The genes are TRBV11-2 and TRBJ1-2; 7 bases map to TRBD1. CDR3 in DNA: TGTGCCAGCAGCCCGACGACAGGGACTGGCTACACCTTC. Its translation: CASSPTTGTGYTF.